These T cell receptor beta chains were read from a single sample in a study of cytomegalovirus exposure and HLA in healthy donors. Using immunoSEQ multiplex PCR, the repertoire was profiled, and TCRdb retains in-frame clones only, with some absent. The data contain around 130,000 clones, 80% to 90% of them singletons. The sample was PBMCs. These receptors were collected from a man aged 35-49 years in good health and CMV-seronegative. CDR3s include the opening cysteine and the closing phenylalanine or tryptophan. The order of the fields is V gene, D gene, clone size, J gene, CDR3 DNA, CDR3 protein. A D gene is named only where the DNA matches it firmly. Only some rows state a clone size, as once, few, many or a class for expanded clones.

V gene: TRBV29-1; D gene: .; clone size: .; J gene: TRBJ2-7; CDR3 DNA: TGCAGCGTTGTAGTAGGGGTCGGCGAGCAGTACTTC; CDR3 protein: CSVVVGVGEQYF
V gene: TRBV12-5; D gene: TRBD1; clone size: .; J gene: TRBJ2-7; CDR3 DNA: TGTGCTAGTGGTTCCTACAGGGGCGAGCAGTACTTC; CDR3 protein: CASGSYRGEQYF
V gene: TRBV19; D gene: .; clone size: .; J gene: TRBJ1-6; CDR3 DNA: TGTGCCAGTCGAATTGAGGAGGATTCACCCCTCCACTTT; CDR3 protein: CASRIEEDSPLHF
V gene: TRBV7-2; D gene: .; clone size: few; J gene: TRBJ2-2; CDR3 DNA: TGTGCCAGCAGACTACGAACAGGGACGGTCGGGGAGCTGTTTTTT; CDR3 protein: CASRLRTGTVGELFF
V gene: TRBV19; D gene: .; clone size: .; J gene: TRBJ1-6; CDR3 DNA: TGTGCCAGTGGAGGATCCCGGGTAGGGTCACCCCTCCACTTT; CDR3 protein: CASGGSRVGSPLHF
V gene: TRBV2; D gene: .; clone size: .; J gene: TRBJ2-3; CDR3 DNA: TGTGCCAGCAGTTTGGGGCCTACGCAGTATTTT; CDR3 protein: CASSLGPTQYF
V gene: TRBV28; D gene: .; clone size: .; J gene: TRBJ2-7; CDR3 DNA: TGTGCCAGCCGTACCGGGACAACCTACGAGCAGTACTTC; CDR3 protein: CASRTGTTYEQYF
V gene: TRBV30; D gene: .; clone size: .; J gene: TRBJ1-6; CDR3 DNA: TGTGCCTGGACTCTTTCCGATCCGGGGTTTTCACCCCTCCACTTT; CDR3 protein: CAWTLSDPGFSPLHF
V gene: TRBV15; D gene: .; clone size: .; J gene: TRBJ2-3; CDR3 DNA: TGTGCCACCAGCAGAGAGACTTCCTTAAACCCAGATACGCAGTATTTT; CDR3 protein: CATSRETSLNPDTQYF
V gene: TRBV7-7; D gene: TRBD2; clone size: few; J gene: TRBJ2-5; CDR3 DNA: TGTGCCAGCAGCCCCGGACTAGCGCAAGAGACCCAGTACTTC; CDR3 protein: CASSPGLAQETQYF
V gene: TRBV27; D gene: TRBD2; clone size: .; J gene: TRBJ2-7; CDR3 DNA: TGTGCCAGCCTTAGGACTAGCGGAGTCTACGAGCAGTACTTC; CDR3 protein: CASLRTSGVYEQYF
V gene: TRBV11-1; D gene: .; clone size: few; J gene: TRBJ2-2; CDR3 DNA: TGTGCCAGCAGCTTACCTCTATCCGCCGGGGAGCTGTTTTTT; CDR3 protein: CASSLPLSAGELFF
V gene: TRBV2; D gene: TRBD1; clone size: .; J gene: TRBJ1-1; CDR3 DNA: TGTGCCAGCAGGATAGACAGGGCTAAGAACACTGAAGCTTTCTTT; CDR3 protein: CASRIDRAKNTEAFF
V gene: TRBV2; D gene: .; clone size: .; J gene: TRBJ2-5; CDR3 DNA: TGTGCCAGCCGGGTCGGGGAGACCCAGTACTTC; CDR3 protein: CASRVGETQYF
V gene: TRBV7-9; D gene: TRBD1; clone size: few; J gene: TRBJ1-4; CDR3 DNA: TGTGCCAGCAGCCTTACAGGGGGCATAGCTAATGAAAAACTGTTTTTT; CDR3 protein: CASSLTGGIANEKLFF
V gene: TRBV5-1; D gene: .; clone size: .; J gene: TRBJ2-3; CDR3 DNA: TGCGCCAGCAGCTTGCTTCATACGCAGTATTTT; CDR3 protein: CASSLLHTQYF
V gene: TRBV4-1; D gene: .; clone size: .; J gene: TRBJ2-3; CDR3 DNA: TGCGCCAGCAGCCCCGGGACAGATACGCAGTATTTT; CDR3 protein: CASSPGTDTQYF
V gene: TRBV10-1; D gene: .; clone size: .; J gene: TRBJ1-6; CDR3 DNA: TGCGCCACCAGGTATTCAGGGTACTCCTATAATTCACCCCTCCACTTT; CDR3 protein: CATRYSGYSYNSPLHF
V gene: TRBV7-8; D gene: .; clone size: .; J gene: TRBJ1-2; CDR3 DNA: TGTGCCAGCAGCCCGGGACCGAACAGGGCCGACAACTATGGCTACACCTTC; CDR3 protein: CASSPGPNRADNYGYTF
V gene: TRBV2; D gene: .; clone size: few; J gene: TRBJ1-5; CDR3 DNA: TGTGCCAGCAGTGCCACAGGATCTTATAGCAATCAGCCCCAGCATTTT; CDR3 protein: CASSATGSYSNQPQHF
V gene: TRBV7-8; D gene: TRBD1; clone size: .; J gene: TRBJ1-5; CDR3 DNA: TGTGCCAGCAGCGTAGGGACAGGATATAGCAATCAGCCCCAGCATTTT; CDR3 protein: CASSVGTGYSNQPQHF
V gene: TRBV18; D gene: .; clone size: .; J gene: TRBJ1-4; CDR3 DNA: TGTGCCAGCTCCCCTAGGACATCTGATATTACGTTTTTT; CDR3 protein: CASSPRTSDITFF
V gene: TRBV2; D gene: .; clone size: once; J gene: TRBJ1-2; CDR3 DNA: TGTGCCAGCAGCCCCGGGGGCTATGGCTACACCTTC; CDR3 protein: CASSPGGYGYTF
V gene: TRBV4-1; D gene: .; clone size: .; J gene: TRBJ1-1; CDR3 DNA: TGCGCCAGCAGCCAAGATAGGGGGACGAACACTGAAGCTTTCTTT; CDR3 protein: CASSQDRGTNTEAFF
V gene: TRBV29-1; D gene: TRBD1; clone size: .; J gene: TRBJ1-2; CDR3 DNA: TGCAGCGTTCCGGACAGGGGCTATGGCTACACCTTC; CDR3 protein: CSVPDRGYGYTF
V gene: TRBV6-6; D gene: .; clone size: .; J gene: TRBJ2-5; CDR3 DNA: TGTGCCAGCAGTTACTCCGGGACCCAGTACTTC; CDR3 protein: CASSYSGTQYF
V gene: TRBV15; D gene: TRBD1; clone size: .; J gene: TRBJ1-4; CDR3 DNA: TGTGCCACCAGTACAGGGGCAACTAATGAAAAACTGTTTTTT; CDR3 protein: CATSTGATNEKLFF